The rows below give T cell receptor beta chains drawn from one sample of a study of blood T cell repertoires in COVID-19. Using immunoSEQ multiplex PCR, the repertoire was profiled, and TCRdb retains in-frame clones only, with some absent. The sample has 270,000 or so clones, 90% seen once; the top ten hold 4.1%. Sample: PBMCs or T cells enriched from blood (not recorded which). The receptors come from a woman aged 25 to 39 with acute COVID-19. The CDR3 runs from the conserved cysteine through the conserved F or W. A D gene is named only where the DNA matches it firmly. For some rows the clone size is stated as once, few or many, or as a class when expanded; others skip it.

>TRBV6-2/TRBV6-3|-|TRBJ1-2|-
CASSYRQDYGYTF
TGTGCCAGCAGTTACAGACAGGACTATGGCTACACCTTC
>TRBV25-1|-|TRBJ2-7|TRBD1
CASSDEGGLYEQYF
TGTGCCAGCAGTGATGAAGGGGGCCTCTACGAGCAGTACTTC
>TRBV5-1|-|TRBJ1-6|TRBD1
CASSTAGTDNSPLHF
TGCGCCAGCAGTACGGCCGGGACAGATAATTCACCCCTCCACTTT
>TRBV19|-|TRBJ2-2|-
CASSKLAVANTGELFF
TGTGCCAGTAGTAAGCTAGCAGTTGCGAACACCGGGGAGCTGTTTTTT
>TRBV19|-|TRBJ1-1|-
CASSMGVLNTEAFF
TGTGCCAGTAGTATGGGAGTATTGAACACTGAAGCTTTCTTT
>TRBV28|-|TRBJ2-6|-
CASSSRLAVVSGANVLTF
TGTGCCAGCAGTTCCCGTCTGGCCGTTGTCTCTGGGGCCAACGTCCTGACTTTC
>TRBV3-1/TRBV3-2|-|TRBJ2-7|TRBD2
CASSQWTSGINSYEQYF
TGTGCCAGCAGCCAATGGACTAGCGGCATAAACTCCTACGAGCAGTACTTC
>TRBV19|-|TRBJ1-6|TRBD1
CASRGQHGNNSPLHF
TGTGCCAGTAGGGGACAGCACGGTAATAATTCACCCCTCCACTTT
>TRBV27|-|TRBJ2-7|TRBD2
CASSRKGLAYTYEQYF
TGTGCCAGCAGTAGAAAGGGACTAGCGTATACCTACGAGCAGTACTTC
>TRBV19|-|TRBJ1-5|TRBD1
CASSPSTGLQPQHF
TGTGCCAGTAGCCCGTCGACAGGGCTTCAGCCCCAGCATTTT
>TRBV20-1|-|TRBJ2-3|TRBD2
CSASRREEVPDTQYF
TGCAGTGCTAGTAGGCGGGAGGAGGTACCAGATACGCAGTATTTT
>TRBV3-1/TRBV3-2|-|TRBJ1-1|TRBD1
CASSQEGTGVNTEAFF
TGTGCCAGCAGCCAAGAGGGTACAGGGGTGAACACTGAAGCTTTCTTT
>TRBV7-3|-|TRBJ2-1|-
CASSPDSGTIREQFF
TGTGCCAGCAGCCCGGATAGCGGTACTATTAGGGAGCAGTTCTTC
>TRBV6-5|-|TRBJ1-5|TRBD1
CATGTGGNQPQHF
TGTGCCACCGGGACAGGGGGAAATCAGCCCCAGCATTTT
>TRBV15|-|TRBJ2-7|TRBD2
CATSRASGPSSYEQYF
TGTGCCACCAGCAGAGCTAGCGGCCCAAGCTCCTACGAGCAGTACTTC
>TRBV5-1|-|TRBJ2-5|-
CASSLIPTGQETQYF
TGCGCCAGCAGCTTGATACCAACGGGGCAAGAGACCCAGTACTTC
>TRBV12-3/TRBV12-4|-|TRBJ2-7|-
CASTQGGVYEQYF
TGTGCCAGCACTCAAGGGGGGGTATACGAGCAGTACTTC
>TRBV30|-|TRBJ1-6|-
CAWSVQGRRTYNSPLHF
TGTGCCTGGAGTGTACAGGGCAGGCGAACTTATAATTCACCCCTCCACTTT
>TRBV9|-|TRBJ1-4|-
CASSGSLDSEKLFF
TGTGCCAGCAGCGGGTCATTGGACAGCGAAAAACTGTTTTTT
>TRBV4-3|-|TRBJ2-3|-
CASSQDSSTDTQYF
TGCGCCAGCAGCCAAGATTCTAGCACAGATACGCAGTATTTT
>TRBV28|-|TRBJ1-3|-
CASRQGNENTIYF
TGTGCCAGCAGGCAGGGAAACGAAAACACCATATATTTT
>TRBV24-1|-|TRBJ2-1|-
CATSDAEGANNEQFF
TGTGCCACCAGTGATGCGGAGGGGGCTAACAATGAGCAGTTCTTC
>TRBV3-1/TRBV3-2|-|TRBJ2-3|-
CASSREGGDTQYF
TGTGCCAGCAGCCGGGAGGGGGGAGATACGCAGTATTTT
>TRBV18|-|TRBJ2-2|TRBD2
CASSPLRAGGTGELFF
TGTGCCAGCTCACCCCTGCGGGCGGGAGGCACCGGGGAGCTGTTTTTT
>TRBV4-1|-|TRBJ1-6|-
CASSSPWRQNSPLHF
TGCGCCAGCAGCTCTCCCTGGAGACAGAATTCACCCCTCCACTTT
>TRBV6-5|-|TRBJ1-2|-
CASIPAGAGKGGYTF
TGTGCCAGCATTCCTGCGGGGGCAGGGAAGGGTGGCTACACCTTC
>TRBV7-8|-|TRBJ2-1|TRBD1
CASILQGTGAGNEQFF
TGTGCCAGCATCCTTCAGGGGACAGGGGCTGGAAATGAGCAGTTCTTC
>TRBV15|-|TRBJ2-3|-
CATSRDGATDTQYF
TGTGCCACCAGCAGAGATGGGGCCACAGATACGCAGTATTTT
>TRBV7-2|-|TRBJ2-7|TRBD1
CASSSRGLYEQYF
TGTGCCAGCAGCTCAAGGGGGCTCTACGAGCAGTACTTC
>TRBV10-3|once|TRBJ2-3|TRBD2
CAISEDRTSDSTDTQYF
TGTGCCATCAGTGAGGACCGGACTAGCGATAGCACAGATACGCAGTATTTT
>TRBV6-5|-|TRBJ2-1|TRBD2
CASSYGWAGAHEQFF
TGTGCCAGCAGTTACGGGTGGGCGGGAGCTCATGAGCAGTTCTTC
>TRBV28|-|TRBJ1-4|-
CASSYLRFNEKLFF
TGTGCCAGCAGTTACTTACGGTTTAATGAAAAACTGTTTTTT